The 12 T cell receptor beta chains reported below all come from one sample, sequenced in a study of shared clonotypes between healthy human individuals (dated by TCRdb to about 2020). The library was made by the immunoSEQ multiplex PCR assay. This immuneACCESS table, as held by TCRdb, lists in-frame sequences with V and J called but not all clones. Of the missing ones, under half trace to an unresolved V gene in checked studies; the others have no known cause. The sample records around 600,000 clones, approximately 97% of which are singletons. Of the sample, around 0.06% falls within the top ten clones. The sample taken for sequencing was naive CD4+ T cells sorted from blood. This specimen's cell subset or site label, per the study, means: CD45RA+ positively selected. All receptors derive from a woman between 25 and 40 years old in good health.

The gene calls are TRBV7-2 and TRBJ2-3; TRBD2 matches at 7 bases. The CDR3 extends over 16 amino acids. With V trimmed by 7 bases and J by 1 base, 11 bases remained unmatched. CDR1 SGHTA and CDR2 FQGNSA come from the germline V gene. Here the CDR3 DNA reads TGTGCCAGCACCAAGGGAGGGCAGAAACGCACAGATACGCAGTATTTT. Protein sequence: CASTKGGQKRTDTQYF.

This clone was recorded once. The V gene is TRBV5-1, the J gene TRBJ2-7; D may be TRBD1 (5 bases). Germline V lookup: CDR1 SGHRS, CDR2 YFSETQ. V lost 2 bases to trimming and J lost 6 bases, with 12 bases between them. The CDR3 runs 13 residues. DNA of the CDR3: TGCGCCAGCAGCTTCTCTCAGGGATTCGAGCAGTACTTC. It translates to CASSFSQGFEQYF.

This sequence joins TRBV5-1 and TRBJ2-3; 8 nucleotides align to TRBD1. Germline V gene lookup returns CDR1 SGHRS and CDR2 YFSETQ. The length of the CDR3 is 16 residues. V trimming: 4 bases; J trimming: 6 bases; junction bases outside the gene matches: 13. In nucleotides, the CDR3 is TGCGCCAGCAGCAAAAACCCACAGGGGGTGGGGGATACGCAGTATTTT. Translating it yields CASSKNPQGVGDTQYF.

CDR3 loop: CASSVSFRGPNEKLFF. The DNA of the CDR3 is TGTGCCAGCAGCGTTTCATTCAGGGGGCCTAATGAAAAACTGTTTTTT. The genes are TRBV9 and TRBJ1-4; 8 bases agree with TRBD1. V gave up 2 bases and J gave up 3 bases; unmatched junction bases: 6. Germline-derived CDR1 and CDR2 are SGDLS and YYNGEE. The CDR3 sequence is 16 residues long. Full variable domain (outside the CDR3, taken from reference TRBV9 and TRBJ1-4): DSGVTQTPKHLITATGQRVTLRCSPRSGDLSVYWYQQSLDQGLQFLIQYYNGEERAKGNILERFSAQQFPDLHSELNLSSLELGDSALYFCASSVSFRGPNEKLFFGSGTQLSVL.

The chain employs TRBV18 and TRBJ1-5; D may be TRBD1 (6 bases). The CDR3 runs to 15 residues. Germline CDR1 KGHSH, CDR2 LQKENI. V lost 0 bases and J lost 5, with 11 bases in between. CDR3: CASSPPGARDQPQHF. The CDR3 nucleotides are TGTGCCAGCTCACCACCGGGGGCCCGAGATCAGCCCCAGCATTTT.

Only one count was recorded for this clone. The rearrangement joins TRBV5-1 to TRBJ2-5; 15 nucleotides agree with TRBD2. The J call may be incorrect, as the DNA end agrees better with TRBJ2-7. Per germline, CDR1 SGHRS and CDR2 YFSETQ. The CDR3 has 15 residues. CDR3 nucleotides: TGCGCCAGCAGCTGGACTAGCGGGAGGGTCTACGAGCAGTACTTC. Its translation: CASSWTSGRVYEQYF.

The J gene is TRBJ2-1, the V gene TRBV7-2, with 10 bases that match TRBD2. The CDR3 has 16 amino acids. The J segment lost 7 bases and the V segment lost 1 base, leaving 7 bases of the junction unmatched. Germline CDR1 SGHTA, CDR2 FQGNSA. The CDR3 DNA reads as TGTGCCAGCAGCTTAGTTGCAGCGGGAGGGTGGAATGAGCAGTTCTTC. This sequence encodes CASSLVAAGGWNEQFF.

This sequence joins TRBV6-5 and TRBJ1-4; TRBD1 aligns across 7 bases. CDR1 MNHEY and CDR2 SVGAGI come from the germline V gene. The CDR3 consists of 16 residues. V shed 0 bases and J 5 bases; nucleotides not matched to a gene: 6. The CDR3 loop is CASSYSWGRGNEKLFF. The DNA of the CDR3 is TGTGCCAGCAGTTACTCGTGGGGCAGGGGGAATGAAAAACTGTTTTTT.

The V call is TRBV9, the J call TRBJ2-5; D may be TRBD2 (5 bases). Looked up from germline, CDR1 is SGDLS and CDR2 is YYNGEE. The CDR3 has 19 residues. Deletions cut 0 bases from V and 0 bases from J, with 21 bases between. In DNA, the CDR3 is TGTGCCAGCAGCGTAGCTTCCCCAATGTTCGGGGTATACCAAGAGACCCAGTACTTC. Protein product: CASSVASPMFGVYQETQYF. The variable domain in full, with the rest retrieved from reference TRBV9 and TRBJ2-5, is DSGVTQTPKHLITATGQRVTLRCSPRSGDLSVYWYQQSLDQGLQFLIQYYNGEERAKGNILERFSAQQFPDLHSELNLSSLELGDSALYFCASSVASPMFGVYQETQYFGPGTRLLVL.

This clone appeared once. CDR3 DNA: TGTGCCAGCAGCTTAGTTGCCTCCTACGAGCAGTACTTC. Translating it yields CASSLVASYEQYF. The rearrangement uses TRBV7-2 and TRBJ2-7; D not certain. The CDR3 extends over 13 amino acids. Trimming cost V 1 base and J 0 bases, with 4 bases left between them. Germline assignment: CDR1 SGHTA and CDR2 FQGNSA.

This rearrangement joins TRBV10-3 to TRBJ1-2, with D possibly being TRBD1 (5 bases). In germline, CDR1 is ENHRY, CDR2 SYGVKD. Deletions cut 4 bases from V and 0 bases from J, with 12 bases between. The CDR3 length is 15 residues. The CDR3 loop is CAISVRAGTNYGYTF. The CDR3 DNA reads as TGTGCCATCAGTGTAAGGGCAGGGACTAACTATGGCTACACCTTC.

This chain uses TRBV28 with TRBJ1-6, with D maybe TRBD1 (6 bases). Looked up from germline, CDR1 is MDHEN and CDR2 is SYDVKM. Trimming cost V 8 bases and J 7 bases, with 9 bases left between them. CDR3 length: 12 residues. Written as DNA, the CDR3 is TGTGCCAGCGGGAGGGGGAATTCACCCCTCCACTTT. Its protein product is CASGRGNSPLHF.